The rows below give T cell receptor beta chains drawn from one sample of a study of graft-versus-host responses after intestinal transplantation. The protocol was immunoSEQ multiplex PCR, while the TCRdb copy is restricted to in-frame clones and leaves out a portion. The sample holds approximately 12,000 clones, over 90% seen once. The sequenced sample was PBMCs, obtained around 110 days after intestinal transplant. All receptors derive from a human patient who received an intestinal transplant, so some T cells may come from the graft donor. Both conserved end residues are part of each CDR3. D genes are given only for firm matches. Expanded clones are given a class, and other clones once, few, many or no size at all.

j_gene: TRBJ2-5
abundance: .
d_gene: .
v_gene: TRBV2
CDR3nt: TGTGCCAGCATGGGTACGCGGCAGGAGTACCAAGAGACCCAGTACTTC
CDR3aa: CASMGTRQEYQETQYF

j_gene: TRBJ2-7
abundance: once
d_gene: TRBD1
v_gene: TRBV6-1
CDR3nt: TGTGCCAGCAGTGGCCTCGACAGGGGCGACCACGAGCAGTACTTC
CDR3aa: CASSGLDRGDHEQYF

j_gene: TRBJ1-2
abundance: .
d_gene: .
v_gene: TRBV28
CDR3nt: TGTGCCAGCAGTTTGTCCTTGCGGACGGAGTACACCTTC
CDR3aa: CASSLSLRTEYTF

j_gene: TRBJ2-7
abundance: few
d_gene: .
v_gene: TRBV5-1
CDR3nt: TGCGCCAGCAGCCTCACTGGTAACGAGCAGTACTTC
CDR3aa: CASSLTGNEQYF

j_gene: TRBJ1-1
abundance: few
d_gene: .
v_gene: TRBV5-4
CDR3nt: TGTGCCAGCAGCTTGGGCGGTGGGGACAATGAAGCTTTCTTT
CDR3aa: CASSLGGGDNEAFF

j_gene: TRBJ1-5
abundance: .
d_gene: .
v_gene: TRBV4-2
CDR3nt: TGTGCCAGCGGACCTACTAGCAATCAGCCCCAGCATTTT
CDR3aa: CASGPTSNQPQHF

j_gene: TRBJ2-5
abundance: .
d_gene: TRBD2
v_gene: TRBV28
CDR3nt: TGTGCCAGCAGTTTGACTAGCGGTTCGCAAGAGACCCAGTACTTC
CDR3aa: CASSLTSGSQETQYF

j_gene: TRBJ2-1
abundance: .
d_gene: TRBD2
v_gene: TRBV28
CDR3nt: TGTGCCAGCAGTCTAGGGACTAGCGGGAGAGCAGGAGGCAATGAGCAGTTCTTC
CDR3aa: CASSLGTSGRAGGNEQFF

j_gene: TRBJ1-1
abundance: .
d_gene: .
v_gene: TRBV6-5
CDR3nt: TGTGCCAGCAGGGGGGTAAAATTCACTGAAGCTTTCTTT
CDR3aa: CASRGVKFTEAFF

j_gene: TRBJ1-6
abundance: .
d_gene: .
v_gene: TRBV30
CDR3nt: TGTGCCTGGAAGGGGCCCGAGCCAGACCCGCGGAATTCACCCCTCCACTTT
CDR3aa: CAWKGPEPDPRNSPLHF

j_gene: TRBJ1-4
abundance: .
d_gene: TRBD1
v_gene: TRBV6-4
CDR3nt: TGTGCCAGCAGTGTTTCGACAGGGGCGCAAGAAAAACTGTTTTTT
CDR3aa: CASSVSTGAQEKLFF

j_gene: TRBJ1-1
abundance: .
d_gene: .
v_gene: TRBV7-9
CDR3nt: TGTGCCAGCAGCTTAGCCCCGGCAGGGACGAACACTGAAGCTTTCTTT
CDR3aa: CASSLAPAGTNTEAFF

j_gene: TRBJ2-1
abundance: .
d_gene: .
v_gene: TRBV15
CDR3nt: TGTGCCACCAGCAGAGAGTTGGGTATTAGGGATGAGCAGTTCTTC
CDR3aa: CATSRELGIRDEQFF

j_gene: TRBJ2-7
abundance: .
d_gene: .
v_gene: TRBV27
CDR3nt: TGTGCCAGCAGTTTATGGGGCGGGACCTACGAGCAGTACTTC
CDR3aa: CASSLWGGTYEQYF

j_gene: TRBJ2-7
abundance: .
d_gene: .
v_gene: TRBV4-1
CDR3nt: TGCGCCAGCAGCCAAGAGGTCAGGGCCACCTACGAGCAGTACTTC
CDR3aa: CASSQEVRATYEQYF

j_gene: TRBJ1-2
abundance: .
d_gene: TRBD1
v_gene: TRBV5-1
CDR3nt: TGCGCCAGCAGAAGAGACAGGGATGCCTATGGCTACACCTTC
CDR3aa: CASRRDRDAYGYTF

j_gene: TRBJ2-1
abundance: .
d_gene: .
v_gene: TRBV6-5
CDR3nt: TGTGCCAGCAGTTACTCGAATGAAGGCTACAATGAGCAGTTCTTC
CDR3aa: CASSYSNEGYNEQFF

j_gene: TRBJ1-1
abundance: .
d_gene: .
v_gene: TRBV4-1
CDR3nt: TGCGCCAGCAGCCAAGCCCGACCCTTTTTAGCTTTCTTT
CDR3aa: CASSQARPFLAFF

j_gene: TRBJ2-2
abundance: .
d_gene: .
v_gene: TRBV18
CDR3nt: TGTGCCAGCTCACAGACCGGGGAGCTGTTTTTT
CDR3aa: CASSQTGELFF

j_gene: TRBJ2-1
abundance: .
d_gene: TRBD2
v_gene: TRBV27
CDR3nt: TGTGCCAGCAGTCAGGGACTAGCGGGGAACAATGAGCAGTTCTTC
CDR3aa: CASSQGLAGNNEQFF

j_gene: TRBJ2-1
abundance: .
d_gene: .
v_gene: TRBV28
CDR3nt: TGTGCCAGCAGTTTAAGAGGGAGCTACAATGAGCAGTTCTTC
CDR3aa: CASSLRGSYNEQFF

j_gene: TRBJ2-7
abundance: .
d_gene: .
v_gene: TRBV13
CDR3nt: TGTGCCAGCAGCTTAGAAGGACGGGAGCAGTACTTC
CDR3aa: CASSLEGREQYF

j_gene: TRBJ1-5
abundance: .
d_gene: .
v_gene: TRBV28
CDR3nt: TGTGCCAGCAGCCCCAATCAGCCCCAGCATTTT
CDR3aa: CASSPNQPQHF

j_gene: TRBJ1-2
abundance: .
d_gene: .
v_gene: TRBV6-5
CDR3nt: TGTGCCAGCAAAGCAGAGAACTATGGCTACACCTTC
CDR3aa: CASKAENYGYTF

j_gene: TRBJ2-2
abundance: .
d_gene: .
v_gene: TRBV11-3
CDR3nt: TGTGCCAGCAGCTTTGGGCAAACCGGGGAGCTGTTTTTT
CDR3aa: CASSFGQTGELFF

j_gene: TRBJ2-5
abundance: .
d_gene: .
v_gene: TRBV14
CDR3nt: TGTGCCAGCAGCCAAAAGAGGGGCGGATACCAAGAGACCCAGTACTTC
CDR3aa: CASSQKRGGYQETQYF

j_gene: TRBJ2-7
abundance: .
d_gene: .
v_gene: TRBV25-1
CDR3nt: TGTGCCAGCAGTGCTACAGTCTCCTACGAGCAGTACTTC
CDR3aa: CASSATVSYEQYF

j_gene: TRBJ1-2
abundance: .
d_gene: TRBD1
v_gene: TRBV6-6
CDR3nt: TGTGCCAGCAGTTACGGGGACAGGGTATCATATGGCTACACCTTC
CDR3aa: CASSYGDRVSYGYTF

j_gene: TRBJ2-7
abundance: .
d_gene: TRBD1
v_gene: TRBV14
CDR3nt: TGTGCCAGCAGATTCATACGGGACAGGGACTTCGAGCAGTACTTC
CDR3aa: CASRFIRDRDFEQYF

j_gene: TRBJ2-2
abundance: .
d_gene: .
v_gene: TRBV11-2
CDR3nt: TGTGCCAGCGCTACACTGGGTTTGAACACCGGGGAGCTGTTTTTT
CDR3aa: CASATLGLNTGELFF

j_gene: TRBJ1-2
abundance: .
d_gene: .
v_gene: TRBV30
CDR3nt: TGTGCCTGGAGTGCACTCGGGGTGTCAGGGGACACCTTC
CDR3aa: CAWSALGVSGDTF

j_gene: TRBJ1-6
abundance: .
d_gene: TRBD1
v_gene: TRBV7-8
CDR3nt: TGTGCCAGCAGCAGGGCGGCGGGACAGGGTTCACCCCTCCACTTT
CDR3aa: CASSRAAGQGSPLHF

j_gene: TRBJ1-5
abundance: .
d_gene: .
v_gene: TRBV6-1
CDR3nt: TGTGCCAGCAGCCCGGGACCGCATCTCGATCAGCCCCAGCATTTT
CDR3aa: CASSPGPHLDQPQHF

j_gene: TRBJ2-7
abundance: .
d_gene: .
v_gene: TRBV25-1
CDR3nt: TGTGCCAGCAGTGCTACAGTCTCCTACGAGCAGTACTTC
CDR3aa: CASSATVSYEQYF

j_gene: TRBJ1-5
abundance: once
d_gene: .
v_gene: TRBV28
CDR3nt: TGTGCCAGCAGTTTCGTACAGGGTCATCAGCCCCAGCATTTT
CDR3aa: CASSFVQGHQPQHF

j_gene: TRBJ2-5
abundance: .
d_gene: TRBD2
v_gene: TRBV9
CDR3nt: TGTGCCAGCAGCGCCGGACTAGCGGGAGGGCGGGAGACCCAGTACTTC
CDR3aa: CASSAGLAGGRETQYF

j_gene: TRBJ2-5
abundance: .
d_gene: TRBD2
v_gene: TRBV5-1
CDR3nt: TGCGCCAGCAGCTCGCGCGGGCGGGAGGATTGGCAGACCCAGTACTTC
CDR3aa: CASSSRGREDWQTQYF

j_gene: TRBJ1-3
abundance: .
d_gene: .
v_gene: TRBV7-9
CDR3nt: TGTGCCAGCAGCCAGCAGGACAGTAGCGCTGGAAACACCATATATTTT
CDR3aa: CASSQQDSSAGNTIYF

j_gene: TRBJ2-1
abundance: .
d_gene: TRBD2
v_gene: TRBV30
CDR3nt: TGTGCCTGGAAAGCGGGGTTTACCTACAATGAGCAGTTCTTC
CDR3aa: CAWKAGFTYNEQFF

j_gene: TRBJ2-5
abundance: .
d_gene: TRBD1
v_gene: TRBV10-2
CDR3nt: TGCGCCAGCAGTGAGCACGGGACAGTGGAGACCCAGTACTTC
CDR3aa: CASSEHGTVETQYF

j_gene: TRBJ2-7
abundance: once
d_gene: .
v_gene: TRBV6-5
CDR3nt: TGTGCCAGCAGAGGGCCTGATCCGCGAACCTACGAGCAGTACTTC
CDR3aa: CASRGPDPRTYEQYF

j_gene: TRBJ2-3
abundance: .
d_gene: TRBD2
v_gene: TRBV7-3
CDR3nt: TGTGCCAGCAGCTCTGGCGGGAGGCTAGATACGCAGTATTTT
CDR3aa: CASSSGGRLDTQYF

j_gene: TRBJ2-2
abundance: .
d_gene: .
v_gene: TRBV5-1
CDR3nt: TGCGCCAGCAGCTTGACAGGCTCGAACACCGGGGAGCTGTTTTTT
CDR3aa: CASSLTGSNTGELFF

j_gene: TRBJ2-7
abundance: once
d_gene: TRBD2
v_gene: TRBV6-5
CDR3nt: TGTGCCAGCAGTTACTCGCCAGGGAGGGACGAGCAGTACTTC
CDR3aa: CASSYSPGRDEQYF

j_gene: TRBJ2-7
abundance: .
d_gene: .
v_gene: TRBV6-1
CDR3nt: TGTGCCAGCAGCCCCGGGGGCGAGCAGTACTTC
CDR3aa: CASSPGGEQYF

j_gene: TRBJ2-7
abundance: .
d_gene: .
v_gene: TRBV4-2
CDR3nt: TGTGCCAGCAGCCCGGACCGGTACGAGCAGTACTTC
CDR3aa: CASSPDRYEQYF

j_gene: TRBJ2-7
abundance: .
d_gene: .
v_gene: TRBV4-1
CDR3nt: TGCGCCAGCAGCCACAGGGTCAGCACCTACGAGCAGTACTTC
CDR3aa: CASSHRVSTYEQYF

j_gene: TRBJ1-1
abundance: once
d_gene: .
v_gene: TRBV6-6
CDR3nt: TGTGCCAGCAGTTACAGGGACACTGAAGCTTTCTTT
CDR3aa: CASSYRDTEAFF